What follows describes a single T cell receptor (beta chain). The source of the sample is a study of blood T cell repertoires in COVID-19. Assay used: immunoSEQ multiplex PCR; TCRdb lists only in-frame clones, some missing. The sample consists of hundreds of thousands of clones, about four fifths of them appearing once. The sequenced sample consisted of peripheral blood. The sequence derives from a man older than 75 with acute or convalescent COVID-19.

DNA for the CDR3: TGTGCCAGCAGTCAGGACAGGGTTGCTGGCTACACCTTC. Translation: CASSQDRVAGYTF. The chain is built from TRBV27 and TRBJ1-2; 8 bases are a match to TRBD1. The CDR3 length is 13 residues. Germline CDR1 and CDR2: MNHEY and SMNVEV (reference sequence). V lost 5 bases, J lost 7 bases, and 6 bases stayed unmatched.